Following are 31 T cell receptor beta chains from one sample sequenced in a study of T-cell memory formation after mild COVID-19. MiXCR was run by TCRdb on the 5' RACE reads, yielding one entry per CDR3 protein. The sample has approximately 430,000 distinct CDR3 sequences; about 22% are singletons. Sequencing input: PBMCs or a T cell subset sorted from them (not recorded which). The source of these receptors is an adult woman who had mild COVID-19 (a few samples of this study predate the infection). Cell type and time point are not known.

V is TRBV4-2 and J is TRBJ2-5; D is perhaps TRBD2 (5 bases). CDR3 size: 11 residues. Trimming took 4 bases from V and 14 from J, leaving 14 bases between them. In germline, CDR1 is LGHNA, CDR2 YNFKEQ. This CDR3 is CASSRGGPVYF. The CDR3 DNA reads as TGTGCCAGCAGCCGTGGCGGGCCAGTATACTTC.

This clonotype has a handful of counts. The J gene is TRBJ1-2, the V gene TRBV4-2; TRBD1 matches 9 bases. This CDR3 is built from 16 residues. V was clipped by 6 bases and J by 5 bases; unmatched bases: 13. From germline, CDR1 is LGHNA and CDR2 YNFKEQ. The CDR3 DNA is TGTGCCAGCAGGAGTACCCCGGGACAGGGAGGTTATGGCTACACCTTC. As protein: CASRSTPGQGGYGYTF.

The gene calls are TRBV5-6 and TRBJ2-7; TRBD2 might be the D (6 bases). Germline CDR1 SGHDT, CDR2 YYEEEE. The CDR3 loop spans 14 amino acids. V gave up 4 bases and J gave up 5 bases, with 16 bases separating them. CDR3 region: CASSITAGAHEQYF. Here the CDR3 DNA reads TGTGCCAGCAGCATAACAGCGGGTGCCCACGAGCAGTACTTC.

Ten or more counts support this clonotype. The V and J genes are TRBV10-3 and TRBJ1-5; no clear D. Per germline, CDR1 ENHRY and CDR2 SYGVKD. The CDR3 totals 15 residues. Deletions cut 0 bases from V and 2 bases from J, with 8 bases between. CDR3 sequence (DNA): TGTGCCATCAGTGAGTCGATTAGGGGCAATCAGCCCCAGCATTTT. It translates to CAISESIRGNQPQHF.

This clonotype was seen more than once but under ten times. The V gene is TRBV6-4, the J gene TRBJ1-1; TRBD1 aligns across 9 bases. CDR3 size: 15 residues. CDR1 and CDR2 from the germline V gene are MRHNA and SNTAGT. V lost 6 bases to trimming and J lost 1 base; unmatched junction nucleotides: 6. In DNA, the CDR3 is TGTGCCAGCAGACCGGGACAGGGATGGAACACTGAAGCTTTCTTT. Translated, it gives CASRPGQGWNTEAFF.

V usage is TRBV7-9 and J usage is TRBJ2-7; D gene ambiguous. Trimming left V 1 base short and J 3 bases short, with 22 bases between. Germline V gene data show CDR1 as SEHNR and CDR2 as FQNEAQ (reference sequence). The CDR3 covers 18 residues. The CDR3 sequence: CASSLVGWQAPKFYEQYF. The CDR3 bases are TGTGCCAGCAGCTTAGTAGGGTGGCAGGCACCAAAATTCTACGAGCAGTACTTC.

This rearrangement joins TRBV5-1 to TRBJ2-5; D perhaps matches TRBD1 (8 bases). V was clipped by 4 bases and J by 4 bases, with 14 bases between them. Germline CDR1 SGHRS, CDR2 YFSETQ. The CDR3 is made up of 14 amino acids. The DNA of the CDR3 is TGCGCCAGCAGCCGGCACAGGGGGGGAGAGACCCAGTACTTC. Protein sequence: CASSRHRGGETQYF.

This clonotype occurred once. The V and J genes are TRBV15 and TRBJ2-5; perhaps D is TRBD1 or TRBD2 (5 bases each). The CDR3 totals 18 residues. Trimming removed 1 base from V and 7 bases from J, with 25 bases in between. CDR1 and CDR2 from the germline V gene are LNHNV and YYDKDF (reference sequence). For the CDR3, the DNA is TGTGCCACCAGCAGAGCTAGAAGGGGACGGAGTGTTTGGCGGACCCAGTACTTC. Its translation is CATSRARRGRSVWRTQYF.

The chain joins TRBV5-1 to TRBJ1-1; 8 bases are a match to TRBD1. CDR1 and CDR2 from the germline V gene are SGHRS and YFSETQ. Germline trimming cut 4 bases from V and 4 bases from J; bases unmatched to any gene: 9. This CDR3 spans 15 amino acids. CDR3 in amino acids: CASSLLTGVGTEAFF. Here the CDR3 DNA reads TGCGCCAGCAGCCTACTGACAGGGGTCGGCACTGAAGCTTTCTTT.

This clonotype was counted between two and nine times. The chain couples TRBV18 to TRBJ2-4; 10 positions match TRBD1. Germline-derived CDR1 and CDR2 are KGHSH and LQKENI. V was clipped by 3 bases and J by 8 bases; unmatched bases: 13. The CDR3 runs to 17 residues. CDR3 in amino acids: CASSPGLDRGHVDIQYF. CDR3 bases: TGTGCCAGCTCACCCGGCTTAGACAGGGGGCATGTGGACATTCAGTACTTC.

V gene TRBV6-1 combines with J gene TRBJ1-2; 7 bases are shared with TRBD1. CDR1 and CDR2 from the germline V gene are MNHNS and SASEGT. The length of the CDR3 is 12 residues. Unmatched junction bases numbered 1, after V lost 1 base and J lost 8 bases. DNA of the CDR3: TGTGCCAGCAGTGAAGGGACAGGAGGCTACACCTTC. Its translation is CASSEGTGGYTF.

The chain carries TRBV30 and TRBJ2-5; D is uncertain. Germline-derived CDR1 and CDR2 are GTSNPN and SVGIG (reference sequence). Trimming pared 2 bases from V and 5 bases from J, leaving 9 bases between. This CDR3 is 12 amino acids long. For the CDR3, the DNA is TGTGCCTGGAGTAAGGGCGTGGAGACCCAGTACTTC. Translating gives CAWSKGVETQYF.

This clonotype was observed a handful of times. This chain joins TRBV7-3 and TRBJ1-1; 9 bases match TRBD1. Germline lookup yields CDR1 SGHTA and CDR2 FQGTGA. CDR3 length: 17 residues. The V gene end was trimmed by 0 bases and the J gene end by 5 bases; junction bases not matched to a gene: 10. Written as DNA, the CDR3 is TGTGCCAGCAGCTTAACCGGGACAGGGTTGATGGAGACTGAAGCTTTCTTT. As protein: CASSLTGTGLMETEAFF.

The table lists this clonotype with a few counts. The rearrangement links TRBV3-1 to TRBJ2-7, with unresolved D. Germline CDR1 reads LGHDT; CDR2 reads YNNKEL (reference sequence). CDR3 size: 15 residues. V was clipped by 10 bases and J by 0 bases, with 19 bases between them. Here the CDR3 reads CANKHLTAYSYEQYF. CDR3 nucleotide sequence: TGTGCCAACAAGCATCTGACCGCTTACTCCTACGAGCAGTACTTC.

A word on this clonotype: One junction end does not reproduce the germline sequence, and a read error may be involved. The chain couples TRBV19 to TRBJ2-1, with TRBD2 matching over 7 bases. The CDR3 has 15 residues. CDR1 LNHDA and CDR2 SQIVND come from the germline V gene (reference sequence). CDR3 protein: CASTPGTTPYNEQFF. CDR3 nucleotides: TGTGCCAGTACTCCCGGGACTACGCCCTACAATGAGCAATTCTTC.

This clonotype was observed a few times. The chain combines TRBV12-3 or TRBV12-4 with TRBJ2-5; 12 nucleotides line up with TRBD2. The CDR3 has 14 amino acids. Trimming cost V 8 bases and J 5 bases; bases outside gene matches: 6. CDR3 DNA: TGTGCCAGCGGCCTAGCGGGGGGGCGGGAGACCCAGTACTTC. Protein sequence: CASGLAGGRETQYF.

The rearrangement links TRBV6-5 to TRBJ2-3; perhaps TRBD2 as D (6 bases). The germline V gene encodes CDR1 MNHEY and CDR2 SVGAGI. There are 14 residues in the CDR3. With 1 base removed from V and 6 bases from J, the gap between germline ends came to 11 bases. CDR3 nucleotide sequence: TGTGCCAGCAGTTACTGGCAGGGAGGTGATACGCAGTATTTT. Protein product: CASSYWQGGDTQYF.

This clonotype was observed a handful of times. This chain links TRBV18 with TRBJ2-7; D is ambiguous. Germline V lookup: CDR1 KGHSH, CDR2 LQKENI. V was clipped by 6 bases and J by 0 bases, with 9 bases between them. The CDR3 consists of 13 residues. The CDR3 DNA follows: TGTGCCAGCTCCTCCCATAGCTCCTACGAGCAGTACTTC. It translates to CASSSHSSYEQYF.

J is TRBJ2-2 and V is TRBV10-3, with D perhaps TRBD1 or TRBD2 (5 bases each). This CDR3 contains 14 residues. The germline gives CDR1 ENHRY, CDR2 SYGVKD. Trimming stripped 10 bases from V and 5 bases from J, with 17 bases between. The CDR3 nucleotides read TGTGCCACGTTGGGACCCCCTGGGACCGGGGAGCTGTTTTTT. As protein: CATLGPPGTGELFF.

The chain employs TRBV5-1 and TRBJ1-1, with D possibly matching TRBD1 (6 bases). V was cut by 4 bases and J by 1 base, with 14 bases left in between. Germline CDR1 and CDR2: SGHRS and YFSETQ. The CDR3 length is 15 residues. This CDR3 reads CASSPPGQPNTEAFF. CDR3 nucleotide sequence: TGCGCCAGCAGCCCCCCGGGACAACCGAACACTGAAGCTTTCTTT.

This clonotype has more than one count but fewer than ten. The rearrangement uses TRBV24-1 and TRBJ2-2; 11 bases are shared with TRBD2. This CDR3 contains 16 residues. Germline V gives CDR1 KGHDR, CDR2 SFDVKD. J was trimmed by 1 base and V by 7 bases; bases with no gene match: 4. The CDR3 region is CATSLGLAGNTGELFF. The CDR3, as DNA: TGTGCCACCAGCCTTGGACTAGCGGGGAACACCGGGGAGCTGTTTTTT.

This clonotype was recorded a few times. The V and J genes are TRBV5-1 and TRBJ1-1; D gene unclear. This CDR3 comprises 11 residues. Per germline, CDR1 SGHRS and CDR2 YFSETQ. The V end lost 0 bases, the J end lost 7 bases, and 4 bases lay between the germline ends. Written as DNA, the CDR3 is TGCGCCAGCAGCTTGGGGATTGAAGCTTTCTTT. Residues: CASSLGIEAFF.

The chain uses TRBV19 and TRBJ1-4; 9 bases fit TRBD1. Germline loops: CDR1 LNHDA, CDR2 SQIVND (reference sequence). Germline trimming cut 6 bases from V and 3 bases from J; bases unmatched to any gene: 8. The CDR3 spans 16 residues. The CDR3 nucleotides are TGTGCCAGTAGGAGGACAGGGGCCGGTGCTAATGAAAAACTGTTTTTT. Amino acid sequence: CASRRTGAGANEKLFF.

The CDR3 region has the DNA TGTGCCAGCACTGGGGGACTAGCGCGGGATACGCAGTATTTT. This sequence encodes CASTGGLARDTQYF. The rearrangement links TRBV13 to TRBJ2-3; the match to TRBD2 covers 10 bases. With 7 bases clipped from V and 6 bases from J, the junction kept 7 bases outside the gene matches. The CDR3 extends over 14 amino acids. Germline-derived CDR1 and CDR2 are PRHDT and FYEKMQ (reference sequence).

This clonotype was seen at least ten times. This sequence joins TRBV6-5 and TRBJ2-7, with TRBD1 matching over 10 bases. The CDR3 is 13 amino acids. The V segment lost 6 bases and the J segment 3 bases; nucleotides outside the gene matches: 2. Germline V CDR1 and CDR2: MNHEY, SVGAGI. CDR3 DNA: TGTGCCAGCAGCCGGGACAGGGGCTACGAGCAGTACTTC. This translates into CASSRDRGYEQYF.

This clonotype turned up a few times. This chain uses TRBV6-5 with TRBJ1-5; D possibly corresponds to TRBD1 (6 bases). The CDR3 has 15 residues. CDR1 and CDR2 (germline): MNHEY, SVGAGI. Deletions cut 6 bases from V and 7 bases from J, with 19 bases between. DNA of the CDR3: TGTGCCAGCAGCCTCGGTAGGGGGGCAGAGCAGCCCCAGCATTTT. Amino acid sequence: CASSLGRGAEQPQHF.

This clonotype appeared many times. The CDR3 sequence: CASSSRNRATDTQYF. The CDR3 nucleotides are TGTGCCAGCAGTTCCCGGAACAGGGCCACAGATACGCAGTATTTT. This chain links TRBV6-5 with TRBJ2-3, with D possibly matching TRBD1 (6 bases). The CDR3 extends over 15 amino acids. Germline CDR1 reads MNHEY; CDR2 reads SVGAGI. Trimming left V 4 bases short and J 2 bases short, with 13 bases between.

This clonotype was detected only a few times. The V call is TRBV10-3, the J call TRBJ2-3; 14 positions agree with TRBD2. CDR1 is ENHRY and CDR2 is SYGVKD in the germline V gene. The length of the CDR3 is 18 residues. The ends lost 2 bases at V and 0 bases at J; junction bases unmatched: 4. The CDR3: CAISETGLAGVSTDTQYF. For the CDR3, the DNA is TGTGCCATCAGTGAGACGGGACTAGCGGGGGTAAGCACAGATACGCAGTATTTT.

The chain couples TRBV7-3 to TRBJ2-3; D gene unclear. This CDR3 contains 14 residues. Germline V gene lookup returns CDR1 SGHTA and CDR2 FQGTGA. The V gene lost 6 bases and the J gene lost 0 bases, with 10 bases spanning the gap. DNA for the CDR3: TGTGCCAGCAGTGCCGCCGGTAGCACAGATACGCAGTATTTT. It codes for CASSAAGSTDTQYF.

This clonotype was counted only a few times. CDR3 sequence: CASSSSLQGYEQYF. DNA for the CDR3: TGCGCCAGCAGCTCGTCGTTACAGGGATACGAGCAGTACTTC. This chain joins TRBV5-1 and TRBJ2-7; D possibly corresponds to TRBD1 (6 bases). The length of the CDR3 is 14 residues. Germline CDR1 reads SGHRS; CDR2 reads YFSETQ. The V end lost 3 bases, the J end lost 4 bases, and 14 bases lay between the germline ends.

This clonotype was recorded a few times. The chain recombines TRBV29-1 with TRBJ1-1; D is perhaps TRBD1 (6 bases). With 7 bases removed from V and 5 bases from J, the gap between germline ends came to 14 bases. Per germline, CDR1 SQVTM and CDR2 ANQGSEA. The CDR3 length is 12 residues. This chain's CDR3 is CSGGGIRTEAFF. The CDR3 nucleotides are TGCAGCGGAGGGGGGATAAGGACTGAAGCTTTCTTT.